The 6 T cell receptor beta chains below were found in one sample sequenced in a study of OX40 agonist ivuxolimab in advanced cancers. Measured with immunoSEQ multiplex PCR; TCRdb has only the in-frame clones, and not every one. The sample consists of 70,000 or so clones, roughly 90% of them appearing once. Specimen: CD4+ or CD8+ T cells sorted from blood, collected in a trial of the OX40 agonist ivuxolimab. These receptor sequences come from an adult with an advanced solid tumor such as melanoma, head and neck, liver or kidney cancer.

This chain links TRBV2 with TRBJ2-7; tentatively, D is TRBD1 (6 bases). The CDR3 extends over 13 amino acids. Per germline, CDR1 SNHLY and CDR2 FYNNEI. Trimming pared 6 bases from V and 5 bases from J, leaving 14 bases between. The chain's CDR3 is CASSSLRGNEQYF. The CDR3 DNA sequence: TGTGCCAGCAGCTCCCTGAGGGGGAACGAGCAGTACTTC.

For the CDR3, the DNA is TGTGCCAGTAGCCTGGATATGACGGTAAATCAGCCCCAGCATTTT. Its protein is CASSLDMTVNQPQHF. This chain uses TRBV19 with TRBJ1-5, with D unresolved. Germline V CDR1 and CDR2: LNHDA, SQIVND (reference sequence). The CDR3 totals 15 residues. V was clipped by 6 bases and J by 4 bases, with 16 bases between them.

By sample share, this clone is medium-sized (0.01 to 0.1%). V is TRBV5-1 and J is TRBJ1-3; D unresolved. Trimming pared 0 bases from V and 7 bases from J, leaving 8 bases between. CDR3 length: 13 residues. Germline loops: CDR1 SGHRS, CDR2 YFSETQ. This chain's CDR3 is CASSLGRENTIYF. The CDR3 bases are TGCGCCAGCAGCTTGGGCCGTGAGAACACCATATATTTT.

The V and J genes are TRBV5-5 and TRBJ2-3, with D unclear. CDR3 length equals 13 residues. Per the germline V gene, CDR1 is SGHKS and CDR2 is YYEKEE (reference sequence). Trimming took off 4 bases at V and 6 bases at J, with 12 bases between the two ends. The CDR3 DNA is TGTGCCAGCAGCCCGGCCCTACTCGATACGCAGTATTTT. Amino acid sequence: CASSPALLDTQYF. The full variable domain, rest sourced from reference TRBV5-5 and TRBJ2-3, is DAGVTQSPTHLIKTRGQQVTLRCSPISGHKSVSWYQQVLGQGPQFIFQYYEKEERGRGNFPDRFSARQFPNYSSELNVNALLLGDSALYLCASSPALLDTQYFGPGTRLTVL.

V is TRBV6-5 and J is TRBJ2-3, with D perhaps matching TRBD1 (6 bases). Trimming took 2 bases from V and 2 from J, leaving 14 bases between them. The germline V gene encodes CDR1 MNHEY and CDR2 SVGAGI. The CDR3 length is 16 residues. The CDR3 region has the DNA TGTGCCAGCAGTTACGGGGGCCTGACCCCCACAGATACGCAGTATTTT. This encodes CASSYGGLTPTDTQYF.

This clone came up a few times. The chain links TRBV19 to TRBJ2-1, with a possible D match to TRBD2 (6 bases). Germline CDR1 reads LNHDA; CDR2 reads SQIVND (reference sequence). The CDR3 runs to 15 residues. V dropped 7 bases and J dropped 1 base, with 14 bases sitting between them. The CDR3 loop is CASIKGTESYNEQFF. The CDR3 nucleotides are TGTGCCAGTATCAAGGGGACTGAATCCTACAATGAGCAGTTCTTC.